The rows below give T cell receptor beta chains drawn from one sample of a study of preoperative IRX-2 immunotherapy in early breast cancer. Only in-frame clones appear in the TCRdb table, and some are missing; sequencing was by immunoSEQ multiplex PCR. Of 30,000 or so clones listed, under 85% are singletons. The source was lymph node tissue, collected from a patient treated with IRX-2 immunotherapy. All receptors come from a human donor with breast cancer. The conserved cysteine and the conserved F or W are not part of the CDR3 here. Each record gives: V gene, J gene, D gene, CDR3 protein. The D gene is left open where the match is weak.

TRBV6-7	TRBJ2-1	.	ASSYAPWDGSSYNEQF
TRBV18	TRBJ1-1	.	ASSPRTIEAF
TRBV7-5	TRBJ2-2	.	ASSPGDYTGELF
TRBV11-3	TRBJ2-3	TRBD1	ASSNRDTGATQY
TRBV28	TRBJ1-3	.	ASSLGGLAGNTIY
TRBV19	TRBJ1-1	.	ASTWDRGGTEAF
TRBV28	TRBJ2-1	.	ASISGPNNEQF
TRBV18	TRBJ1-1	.	ASSPSRDTVNTEAF
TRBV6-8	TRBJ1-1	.	ASSDYKHTQGNTEAF
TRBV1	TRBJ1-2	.	ASSRRTGGDYGYT
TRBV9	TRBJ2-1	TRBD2	ASSGLAARPEQF
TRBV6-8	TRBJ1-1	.	ASSGTVNTEAF